Listed here are 18 T cell receptor beta chains from one sample, sequenced in a study of T cell responses to AZD1222 COVID-19 vaccine. The data were produced by immunoSEQ multiplex PCR, yet TCRdb's version contains in-frame clones alone and is incomplete. The sample carries around 120,000 clones, more than 75% recorded once. The source was peripheral blood, collected 28 days after the second AZD1222 dose. These receptors came from an adult who received the AZD1222 COVID-19 vaccine.

The genes are TRBV29-1 and TRBJ1-1; D unclear. Germline lookup yields CDR1 SQVTM and CDR2 ANQGSEA. This CDR3 has 13 amino acids. V was shortened by 3 bases and J by 0 bases, with 8 bases between the two germline ends. In DNA, the CDR3 is TGCAGCGTTGACTGGGCCCTGAACACTGAAGCTTTCTTT. Translation gives CSVDWALNTEAFF.

The genes are TRBV4-3 and TRBJ2-3; no firm D call. Per germline, CDR1 LGHNA and CDR2 YSLEER. The V end was cut by 8 bases, the J end by 10 bases, with 25 bases between. The CDR3 totals 15 residues. The chain's CDR3 is CASARKGQALSAQYF. CDR3 DNA: TGCGCCAGCGCCCGAAAAGGGCAGGCCCTCTCCGCGCAGTATTTT.

This chain links TRBV12-3 or TRBV12-4 with TRBJ2-1; perhaps TRBD2 as D (5 bases). This CDR3 contains 13 residues. V was trimmed by 1 base and J by 7 bases, leaving 8 bases between them. In DNA, the CDR3 is TGTGCCAGCAGTTTAGGAGGGCTTAATGAGCAGTTCTTC. This gives the protein CASSLGGLNEQFF.

This clone was found a few times. The J gene is TRBJ2-5, the V gene TRBV7-3; no definite D call. V was pared by 4 bases and J by 0 bases, with 12 bases between. CDR1 SGHTA and CDR2 FQGTGA come from the germline V gene. The CDR3 spans 15 residues. The CDR3 here is CASSSQPGYQETQYF. Written as DNA, the CDR3 is TGTGCCAGCAGCTCCCAACCCGGGTACCAAGAGACCCAGTACTTC.

The chain couples TRBV6-4 to TRBJ2-3; D possibly corresponds to TRBD2 (5 bases). CDR3 length: 15 amino acids. Germline CDR1 reads MRHNA; CDR2 reads SNTAGT. Trimming shortened V by 5 bases and J by 2 bases, and 14 bases separated the two germline ends. The CDR3 region is CASSPLGRVTDTQYF. The CDR3 coding sequence is TGTGCCAGCAGTCCACTAGGCCGTGTCACAGATACGCAGTATTTT.

This sequence joins TRBV5-8 and TRBJ1-2; the D gene is possibly TRBD1 (6 bases). There are 13 residues in the CDR3. Germline loops: CDR1 SGHTS, CDR2 YDEGEE. The V gene lost 7 bases and the J gene lost 3 bases, with 13 bases spanning the gap. The CDR3 region has the DNA TGTGCCAGCGCCTTTGGGGGCCACTATGGCTACACCTTC. Its translation is CASAFGGHYGYTF.

This clone came up many times. The chain employs TRBV29-1 and TRBJ1-1, with TRBD1 as a possible D gene (6 bases). Germline V gene lookup returns CDR1 SQVTM and CDR2 ANQGSEA. V was shortened by 7 bases and J by 4 bases, with 13 bases between the two germline ends. This CDR3 contains 12 residues. The CDR3 coding sequence is TGCAGCGCTGGAACAGGGACCACTGAAGCTTTCTTT. It is translated as CSAGTGTTEAFF.

The genes are TRBV15 and TRBJ2-3, with 7 bases matching TRBD1. Germline V lookup: CDR1 LNHNV, CDR2 YYDKDF (reference sequence). J was trimmed by 1 base and V by 3 bases; bases with no gene match: 4. There are 15 residues in the CDR3. CDR3 DNA sequence: TGTGCCACCAGCAGCAATACAGGGGGCACAGATACGCAGTATTTT. Encoded protein: CATSSNTGGTDTQYF.

CDR3 residues: CASSFTQIRESTDTQYF. As DNA, the CDR3 is TGTGCCAGCAGCTTTACGCAGATACGTGAAAGCACAGATACGCAGTATTTT. V and J are TRBV7-8 and TRBJ2-3, with unresolved D. CDR3 length: 17 residues. CDR1 and CDR2 from the germline V gene are SGHVS and FQNEAQ. Trimming left V 3 bases short and J 0 bases short, with 16 bases between. Looking up the rest from reference TRBV7-8 and TRBJ2-3 gives the full variable domain: GAGVSQSPRYKVAKRGQDVALRCDPISGHVSLFWYQQALGQGPEFLTYFQNEAQLDKSGLPSDRFFAERPEGSVSTLKIQRTQQEDSAVYLCASSFTQIRESTDTQYFGPGTRLTVL.

The genes are TRBV21-1 and TRBJ2-7; TRBD1, the D gene given by the table, was not confirmed from the DNA. TRBV21-1 is reported as a pseudogene. CDR3 length: 15 amino acids. The CDR3 bases are TGTGCCAGCAGCAATCGGACAGGGAATACCTACGAGCAGTACTTC. Protein product: CASSNRTGNTYEQYF.

This clone appeared once. The chain links TRBV7-3 to TRBJ2-3; D is perhaps TRBD1 (5 bases). Trimming took 5 bases from V and 4 from J, leaving 19 bases between them. The CDR3 loop spans 16 amino acids. Germline V gene lookup returns CDR1 SGHTA and CDR2 FQGTGA. Here the CDR3 reads CASSALIQGGADTQYF. The CDR3 DNA sequence: TGTGCCAGCAGCGCCTTAATCCAGGGTGGGGCAGATACGCAGTATTTT.

CDR3 region: CATSREKGEIQPQHF. CDR3 nucleotides: TGTGCCACCAGCAGAGAGAAGGGGGAGATTCAGCCCCAGCATTTT. This chain uses TRBV15 with TRBJ1-5, with a tentative D call TRBD1 (6 bases). The CDR3 runs 15 residues. Trimming took 0 bases from V and 6 from J, leaving 12 bases between them. Germline CDR1 LNHNV, CDR2 YYDKDF (reference sequence).

Points on this clone: Distinct nucleotide sequences in the sample also encode this CDR3. The V call is TRBV9, the J call TRBJ2-4; 7 bases are shared with TRBD1. The CDR3 totals 14 residues. The trim removed 0 bases at V and 3 bases at J, leaving 0 bases unmatched. In germline, CDR1 is SGDLS, CDR2 YYNGEE. Here the CDR3 DNA reads TGTGCCAGCAGCGTAGCAGGGGGCAAAAACATTCAGTACTTC. Protein: CASSVAGGKNIQYF.

V usage is TRBV5-1 and J usage is TRBJ2-1, with TRBD2 identical over 7 bases. Germline lookup yields CDR1 SGHRS and CDR2 YFSETQ. The CDR3 spans 13 residues. Unmatched junction bases numbered 8, after V lost 5 bases and J lost 9 bases. The CDR3 DNA sequence: TGCGCCAGCAGTAGATCCAGCGGGATTGAGCAGTTCTTC. This translates into CASSRSSGIEQFF.

V usage is TRBV7-9 and J usage is TRBJ1-1; D gene ambiguous. Per the germline V gene, CDR1 is SEHNR and CDR2 is FQNEAQ (reference sequence). This CDR3 is 13 amino acids long. The germline V and J ends were trimmed by 5 bases and 1 base, with 8 bases remaining between them. This chain's CDR3 is CASSQFQNTEAFF. CDR3 nucleotide sequence: TGTGCCAGCAGCCAATTTCAGAACACTGAAGCTTTCTTT. The variable domain in full, completed from reference TRBV7-9 and TRBJ1-1, reads DTGVSQNPRHKITKRGQNVTFRCDPISEHNRLYWYRQTLGQGPEFLTYFQNEAQLEKSRLLSDRFSAERPKGSFSTLEIQRTEQGDSAMYLCASSQFQNTEAFFGQGTRLTVV.

The genes are TRBV19 and TRBJ1-1; D remains ambiguous. There are 12 residues in the CDR3. Deletions cut 9 bases from V and 10 bases from J, with 18 bases between. CDR1 is LNHDA and CDR2 is SQIVND in the germline V gene (reference sequence). The CDR3 bases are TGTGCCAGCAGTGCATGGGAAGGTGGAGCTTTCTTT. It encodes CASSAWEGGAFF.

The CDR3 nucleotides read TGTGCCATCAGTGAGTCCCGGGGGCAGGGGACTGAAGCTTTCTTT. Protein sequence: CAISESRGQGTEAFF. The genes are TRBV10-3 and TRBJ1-1, with D tentatively TRBD1 (6 bases). With 0 bases removed from V and 5 bases from J, the gap between germline ends came to 13 bases. Germline V gene sequence: CDR1 ENHRY, CDR2 SYGVKD. This CDR3 contains 15 residues.

This rearrangement joins TRBV3-1 (or the pseudogene TRBV3-2) to TRBJ1-6, with a tentative D call TRBD1 (5 bases). Between the trimmed V and J ends, which lost 2 bases and 4 bases, there was a span of 9 bases. Looked up from germline, CDR1 is LGHDT and CDR2 is YNNKEL (reference sequence). The CDR3 is 15 amino acids. This CDR3 reads CASSQRTTYNSPLHF. The CDR3 DNA is TGTGCCAGCAGCCAAAGGACAACTTATAATTCACCCCTCCACTTT.